A single sample gave rise to the 29 T cell receptor beta chains below, sequenced in a study of blood T cell repertoires in COVID-19. The protocol was immunoSEQ multiplex PCR, while the TCRdb copy is restricted to in-frame clones and leaves out a portion. The sample has 90,000 to 130,000 clones, 85% seen once. Sequencing was carried out using peripheral blood. The receptors originated from a man between 40 and 49 years old with acute or convalescent COVID-19.

The chain combines TRBV20-1 with TRBJ2-5; 11 nucleotides match TRBD2. Germline assignment: CDR1 DFQATT and CDR2 SNEGSKA (reference sequence). V lost 3 bases to trimming and J lost 6 bases; unmatched junction nucleotides: 9. The CDR3 is 15 amino acids. The CDR3 DNA is TGCAGTGCTAGTCACTTTAGCGGGAGGGCACAGACCCAGTACTTC. This translates into CSASHFSGRAQTQYF.

The chain combines TRBV5-1 with TRBJ2-6, with TRBD1 as a possible D gene (6 bases). The CDR3 runs 17 residues. Germline lookup yields CDR1 SGHRS and CDR2 YFSETQ. Trimming took off 2 bases at V and 0 bases at J, with 12 bases between the two ends. The CDR3 DNA sequence: TGCGCCAGCAGCTTCCTGACAGGAGGCTCTGGGGCCAACGTCCTGACTTTC. Its protein product is CASSFLTGGSGANVLTF. The full variable domain, completed using reference TRBV5-1 and TRBJ2-6, is KAGVTQTPRYLIKTRGQQVTLSCSPISGHRSVSWYQQTPGQGLQFLFEYFSETQRNKGNFPGRFSGRQFSNSRSEMNVSTLELGDSALYLCASSFLTGGSGANVLTFGAGSRLTVL.

The rearrangement joins TRBV12-5 to TRBJ2-3, with TRBD1 identical over 9 bases. Per the germline V gene, CDR1 is LGHNT and CDR2 is FRNRAP. V lost 5 bases, J lost 5 bases, and 5 bases stayed unmatched. The length of the CDR3 is 14 residues. The CDR3 DNA follows: TGTGCTAGTGGTACCGGGACAGGGCTAGATACGCAGTATTTT. This encodes CASGTGTGLDTQYF.

This chain joins TRBV6-5 and TRBJ2-7, with TRBD1 as a possible D gene (5 bases). The CDR3 extends over 13 amino acids. CDR1 is MNHEY, CDR2 SVGAGI, per germline. Trimming stripped 2 bases from V and 3 bases from J, with 8 bases between. The CDR3 spells CASSYTDSYEQYF. CDR3 DNA: TGTGCCAGCAGTTACACCGACAGCTACGAGCAGTACTTC.

The V and J genes are TRBV18 and TRBJ2-2; 7 nucleotides align to TRBD1. The V and J ends lost 8 bases and 5 bases, in that order; junction bases with no gene match: 14. This CDR3 region has 16 residues. CDR1 is KGHSH and CDR2 is LQKENI in the germline V gene. In DNA, the CDR3 is TGTGCCAGCCCGAAATTGGCAACAGGGGTGACCGGGGAGCTGTTTTTT. Residues: CASPKLATGVTGELFF.

The count of this clone is one. The chain uses TRBV16 and TRBJ2-2; D unresolved. The CDR3 extends over 15 amino acids. The germline V gene encodes CDR1 KGHSY and CDR2 FQNENV. V was clipped by 1 base and J by 1 base, with 7 bases between them. Here the CDR3 reads CASSQLTVNTGELFF. The CDR3, as DNA: TGTGCCAGCAGCCAATTAACGGTGAACACCGGGGAGCTGTTTTTT.

V is TRBV11-1 and J is TRBJ2-1; D ambiguous. V was trimmed by 5 bases and J by 8 bases, leaving 13 bases between them. Germline V gene lookup returns CDR1 SGHAT and CDR2 FQDESV (reference sequence). The CDR3 spans 13 residues. The CDR3 nucleotides read TGTGCCAGCAGCCCCGAGAGAAGTGATGAGCAGTTCTTC. It codes for CASSPERSDEQFF.

J is TRBJ2-2 and V is TRBV7-4, with 7 bases matching TRBD2. This CDR3 spans 16 amino acids. J lost 1 base, V lost 3 bases, and 5 bases had no gene match. Germline-derived CDR1 and CDR2 are SGHVT and SQSDAQ. CDR3 coding DNA: TGTGCCAGCAGCTTGTGGAAGCGGGAGAACACCGGGGAGCTGTTTTTT. Protein product: CASSLWKRENTGELFF.

This chain uses TRBV7-3 with TRBJ2-7, with a tentative D call TRBD2 (5 bases). The germline V gene encodes CDR1 SGHTA and CDR2 FQGTGA. This CDR3 spans 16 amino acids. V was shortened by 5 bases and J by 3 bases, with 20 bases between the two germline ends. CDR3 in DNA: TGTGCCAGCAGCCCCCACAGCGGAGCCAATTTCTACGAGCAGTACTTC. Translating gives CASSPHSGANFYEQYF.

This sequence joins TRBV19 and TRBJ1-4; 9 nucleotides align to TRBD1. The CDR3 has 15 amino acids. Losses at the gene ends were 6 bases for V and 8 bases for J; bases not matched to a gene: 10. CDR1 LNHDA and CDR2 SQIVND come from the germline V gene (reference sequence). This CDR3 is CASRTLGQGKEKLFF. CDR3 in DNA: TGTGCCAGTAGAACCCTCGGACAGGGGAAGGAAAAACTGTTTTTT.

The rearrangement joins TRBV27 to TRBJ2-1, with 9 bases lining up with TRBD2. With 6 bases clipped from V and 5 bases from J, the junction kept 5 bases outside the gene matches. Germline CDR1 MNHEY, CDR2 SMNVEV (reference sequence). The CDR3 extends over 14 amino acids. CDR3 in DNA: TGTGCCAGCAGCCGGACTAGCGCGGACAATGAGCAGTTCTTC. Translation: CASSRTSADNEQFF.

The chain is built from TRBV5-1 and TRBJ1-1; the D gene is possibly TRBD1 (5 bases). V lost 4 bases to trimming and J lost 5 bases, with 12 bases between them. The CDR3 covers 13 residues. Germline V CDR1 and CDR2: SGHRS, YFSETQ. The chain's CDR3 is CASSPTVRTEAFF. The CDR3 DNA reads as TGCGCCAGCAGCCCGACAGTTAGGACTGAAGCTTTCTTT.

This chain links TRBV5-1 with TRBJ2-5; no reliable D call. The CDR3 totals 15 residues. The V end was cut by 0 bases, the J end by 0 bases, with 9 bases between. Germline CDR1 SGHRS, CDR2 YFSETQ. CDR3: CASSLASVNQETQYF. CDR3 in DNA: TGCGCCAGCAGCTTGGCCTCGGTGAACCAAGAGACCCAGTACTTC.

DNA for the CDR3: TGTGCCAGCAGCCCCCCTAGCGGCACAGATACGCAGTATTTT. Amino acids: CASSPPSGTDTQYF. The chain uses TRBV3-1 (or the pseudogene TRBV3-2) and TRBJ2-3, with a tentative D call TRBD2 (6 bases). The ends were cut back, 4 bases at V and 1 base at J, with 9 bases in the middle. The CDR3 runs 14 residues. Per the germline V gene, CDR1 is LGHDT and CDR2 is YNNKEL (reference sequence).

The count of this clone is one. The CDR3 DNA reads TGTGCCAGCAGCGTAGTTCCCCTTACTAGTTTCACTGGGGCCAACGTCCTGACTTTC. It yields the protein CASSVVPLTSFTGANVLTF. J is TRBJ2-6 and V is TRBV9; tentative D call: TRBD2 (5 bases). Trimming shortened V by 0 bases and J by 2 bases, and 18 bases separated the two germline ends. The CDR3 sequence is 19 residues long. Per the germline V gene, CDR1 is SGDLS and CDR2 is YYNGEE.

This chain links TRBV2 with TRBJ2-1; 8 bases match TRBD2. The CDR3 consists of 12 residues. Looked up from germline, CDR1 is SNHLY and CDR2 is FYNNEI. Germline trimming cut 8 bases from V and 16 bases from J; bases unmatched to any gene: 13. CDR3 sequence reads: CASRQLPGLVFF. CDR3 coding DNA: TGTGCCAGCCGCCAATTACCGGGACTAGTTTTCTTC. The full variable domain, its missing parts supplied by reference TRBV2 and TRBJ2-1, is EPEVTQTPSHQVTQMGQEVILRCVPISNHLYFYWYRQILGQKVEFLVSFYNNEISEKSEIFDDQFSVERPDGSNFTLKIRSTKLEDSAMYFCASRQLPGLVFFGPGTRLTVL.

The V and J genes are TRBV6-5 and TRBJ1-2, with 7 bases identical to TRBD1. This CDR3 is 13 amino acids long. V dropped 8 bases and J dropped 2; count of bases not matched to a gene: 5. CDR1 and CDR2 (germline): MNHEY, SVGAGI. CDR3 protein: CASSLTGNYGYTF. CDR3 DNA sequence: TGTGCCAGCTCCTTGACAGGGAACTATGGCTACACCTTC.

The chain has TRBV6-6 and TRBJ1-3, with 7 bases fitting TRBD1. Trimming at V came to 9 bases and at J to 4 bases, leaving 6 bases not matched to a gene. The CDR3 is made up of 13 amino acids. Germline-derived CDR1 and CDR2 are MNHNY and SVGAGI (reference sequence). This CDR3 is CASGARGGNTIYF. For the CDR3, the DNA is TGTGCCAGTGGTGCCAGGGGGGGAAACACCATATATTTT.

The chain is built from TRBV7-9 and TRBJ1-4, with D possibly TRBD1 on 5 matching bases. The length of the CDR3 is 13 residues. Trimming removed 3 bases from V and 6 bases from J, with 8 bases in between. Germline CDR1 reads SEHNR; CDR2 reads FQNEAQ (reference sequence). Here the CDR3 reads CASSFQGHEKLFF. The CDR3 DNA sequence: TGTGCCAGCAGCTTTCAGGGTCATGAAAAACTGTTTTTT.

The CDR3 sequence: CATSALTSGSRDEQFF. The CDR3 nucleotides are TGTGCCACCAGTGCCCTGACTAGCGGGAGTCGGGATGAGCAGTTCTTC. This chain uses TRBV24-1 with TRBJ2-1; TRBD2 matches at 12 bases. Trimming at V came to 5 bases and at J to 8 bases, leaving 9 bases not matched to a gene. Per the germline V gene, CDR1 is KGHDR and CDR2 is SFDVKD. The CDR3 spans 16 residues.

The V and J genes are TRBV10-3 and TRBJ2-1, with TRBD1 identical over 7 bases. J gave up 9 bases and V 1 base, and 12 bases lay outside the gene matches. This CDR3 has 16 amino acids. The V gene's germline CDR1 is ENHRY and CDR2 SYGVKD. The CDR3 spells CAISEWQGQGVSEQFF. The CDR3 coding sequence is TGTGCCATCAGTGAGTGGCAGGGCCAGGGGGTAAGTGAGCAGTTCTTC.

The chain is built from TRBV7-6 and TRBJ1-4, with D possibly being TRBD1 (6 bases). Germline CDR1 SGHVS, CDR2 FNYEAQ. Trimming removed 0 bases from V and 5 bases from J, with 16 bases in between. The CDR3 has 17 residues. The CDR3 here is CASSLAPYRVKNEKLFF. The CDR3 DNA sequence: TGTGCCAGCAGCTTAGCCCCCTACAGGGTAAAGAATGAAAAACTGTTTTTT.

This chain links TRBV18 with TRBJ1-2, with 8 bases fitting TRBD1. Germline V lookup: CDR1 KGHSH, CDR2 LQKENI. The CDR3 covers 16 residues. The junction had 7 bases not matched to a gene; V was cut back by 2 bases and J by 2 bases. The CDR3 spells CASSPKTGAGNYGYTF. CDR3 bases: TGTGCCAGCTCACCAAAGACAGGGGCAGGGAACTATGGCTACACCTTC.

The genes are TRBV10-3 and TRBJ1-2; D is ambiguous. V shed 0 bases and J shed 3 bases, with 5 bases lying between them. CDR1 and CDR2 from the germline V gene are ENHRY and SYGVKD. CDR3 length: 13 amino acids. The CDR3 DNA sequence: TGTGCCATCAGTGAGTCTATGTACTATGGCTACACCTTC. Translation: CAISESMYYGYTF.

This chain links TRBV4-2 with TRBJ2-2; tentatively, D is TRBD2 (6 bases). CDR3 size: 17 residues. V gave up 0 bases and J gave up 0 bases, with 11 bases separating them. Germline V gene lookup returns CDR1 LGHNA and CDR2 YNFKEQ. The CDR3 DNA reads as TGTGCCAGCAGCCAAGAGAAGGCGGGACCGAACACCGGGGAGCTGTTTTTT. Translating gives CASSQEKAGPNTGELFF.

The chain has TRBV5-1 and TRBJ2-7, with 8 bases fitting TRBD1. V lost 4 bases to trimming and J lost 4 bases; unmatched junction nucleotides: 13. The CDR3 consists of 16 residues. Germline assignment: CDR1 SGHRS and CDR2 YFSETQ. The CDR3 region is CASSSGSGGSIYEQYF. CDR3 nucleotide sequence: TGCGCCAGCAGCAGTGGATCAGGGGGCTCCATTTACGAGCAGTACTTC.

V and J are TRBV18 and TRBJ1-1; TRBD1 might be the D (5 bases). CDR1 is KGHSH, CDR2 LQKENI, per germline. The V end lost 2 bases, the J end lost 0 bases, and 7 bases lay between the germline ends. The CDR3 is 14 amino acids. CDR3 sequence (DNA): TGTGCCAGCTCACCAGACAGCATGAACACTGAAGCTTTCTTT. Its protein product is CASSPDSMNTEAFF. Looking up the rest from reference TRBV18 and TRBJ1-1 gives the full variable domain: NAGVMQNPRHLVRRRGQEARLRCSPMKGHSHVYWYRQLPEEGLKFMVYLQKENIIDESGMPKERFSAEFPKEGPSILRIQQVVRGDSAAYFCASSPDSMNTEAFFGQGTRLTVV.

V gene TRBV7-2 combines with J gene TRBJ1-6; D ambiguous. Germline CDR1 is SGHTA and CDR2 is FQGNSA. The CDR3 has 15 amino acids. V dropped 0 bases and J dropped 0 bases, with 3 bases sitting between them. CDR3 coding DNA: TGTGCCAGCAGCTTAGCTAGCTCCTATAATTCACCCCTCCACTTT. This translates into CASSLASSYNSPLHF.

The V call is TRBV2, the J call TRBJ2-7, with 7 bases aligning to TRBD2. In germline, CDR1 is SNHLY, CDR2 FYNNEI. The V and J ends lost 10 bases and 2 bases, in that order; junction bases with no gene match: 8. CDR3 length equals 13 residues. CDR3 protein: CATQGTKTYEQYF. In DNA form, the CDR3 reads TGTGCCACTCAAGGGACTAAAACCTACGAGCAGTACTTC.